These 24 T cell receptor beta chains were sequenced from one sample in a study of CD4 T cells in relation to SARS-CoV-2 and coronaviruses. For these TCRs, the target antigens are not known. Using immunoSEQ multiplex PCR, the repertoire was profiled, and TCRdb retains in-frame clones only, with some absent. The sample consists of approximately 17,000 clones, 75% to 80% of them appearing once. Unexposed donor CD4+ T cells date from 2011-2018, before the COVID-19 pandemic. After roughly ten days of culture, CD4+ T cells were isolated. The sequenced material came from CD4+ T cells from PBMCs, cultured in vitro. These receptors all come from a human donor in good health.

The J gene is TRBJ2-7, the V gene TRBV5-6; TRBD2 matches 9 bases. The ends lost 4 bases at V and 4 bases at J; junction bases unmatched: 6. The CDR3 contains 14 residues. Per the germline V gene, CDR1 is SGHDT and CDR2 is YYEEEE. The CDR3 DNA follows: TGTGCCAGCAGCAATCGGACTAGCGAGTACGAGCAGTACTTC. Its translation: CASSNRTSEYEQYF.

The rearrangement joins TRBV12-3 or TRBV12-4 to TRBJ1-1; a weak D match, TRBD1 (6 bases). V gave up 7 bases and J gave up 3 bases, with 12 bases separating them. The CDR3 length is 13 residues. CDR3 in DNA: TGTGCCAGCACCCTAGGGGGATACACTGAAGCTTTCTTT. Amino acid sequence: CASTLGGYTEAFF.

The chain couples TRBV3-1 (or the pseudogene TRBV3-2) to TRBJ2-1; weak D call: TRBD2 (5 bases). The CDR3 extends over 15 amino acids. The V gene's germline CDR1 is LGHDT and CDR2 YNNKEL (reference sequence). Trimming left V 3 bases short and J 3 bases short, with 12 bases between. For the CDR3, the DNA is TGTGCCAGCAGCCACTTTAGCGCAGACTACAATGAGCAGTTCTTC. It yields the protein CASSHFSADYNEQFF.

The CDR3 nucleotides read TGTGCCAGCAGGCCAGGGGGGAATGAAAAACTGTTTTTT. Its protein product is CASRPGGNEKLFF. The chain joins TRBV28 to TRBJ1-4; 7 bases agree with TRBD1. Germline loops: CDR1 MDHEN, CDR2 SYDVKM. Losses at the gene ends were 6 bases for V and 5 bases for J; bases not matched to a gene: 3. This CDR3 spans 13 amino acids.

J is TRBJ1-5 and V is TRBV6-5, with TRBD1 as a possible D gene (6 bases). In germline, CDR1 is MNHEY, CDR2 SVGAGI. The CDR3 consists of 15 residues. Trimming left V 6 bases short and J 1 base short, with 13 bases between. CDR3 DNA: TGTGCCAGCAGGGCCCCGGGGACAAGCAATCAGCCCCAGCATTTT. Translated, it gives CASRAPGTSNQPQHF.

The rearrangement links TRBV29-1 to TRBJ2-7; D gene uncertain. The CDR3 is 13 residues long. CDR1 is SQVTM, CDR2 ANQGSEA, per germline. Trimming took 4 bases from V and 1 from J, leaving 11 bases between them. For the CDR3, the DNA is TGCAGCGTTGGGGCACACTCGTCCTACGAGCAGTACTTC. Translating gives CSVGAHSSYEQYF.

The chain uses TRBV10-1 and TRBJ1-5; D is ambiguous. This CDR3 spans 15 amino acids. Germline V CDR1 and CDR2: WNHNN, SYGVQD (reference sequence). The V and J ends lost 0 bases and 5 bases respectively, with 11 bases between them. CDR3 coding DNA: TGCGCCAGCAGTGAGTCGGGCGGGATCGATCAGCCCCAGCATTTT. Its translation: CASSESGGIDQPQHF.

This clone was seen a handful of times. CDR3 loop: CASSLGQGRTGELFF. CDR3 DNA sequence: TGTGCCAGCAGTTTAGGCCAGGGGAGGACCGGGGAGCTGTTTTTT. The V call is TRBV27, the J call TRBJ2-2; D is tentatively TRBD1 or TRBD2 (6 bases each). CDR1 and CDR2 from the germline V gene are MNHEY and SMNVEV (reference sequence). Trimming pared 2 bases from V and 5 bases from J, leaving 12 bases between. This CDR3 has 15 residues.

The chain employs TRBV20-1 and TRBJ2-1; maybe TRBD2 (6 bases). Germline V CDR1 and CDR2: DFQATT, SNEGSKA (reference sequence). The CDR3 totals 8 residues. The ends were cut back, 6 bases at V and 15 bases at J, with 9 bases in the middle. CDR3 region: CSAYGGFF. CDR3 DNA sequence: TGCAGTGCCTACGGGGGGTTCTTC.

The chain employs TRBV29-1 and TRBJ1-3; a weak D match, TRBD1 (5 bases). V gave up 4 bases and J gave up 4 bases, with 17 bases separating them. The CDR3 has 15 amino acids. Per germline, CDR1 SQVTM and CDR2 ANQGSEA. The CDR3 loop reads CSVGQGLGKGNTIYF. The CDR3, as DNA: TGCAGCGTTGGGCAGGGCCTAGGGAAAGGAAACACCATATATTTT.

The chain has TRBV7-8 and TRBJ2-2; D possibly corresponds to TRBD1 (5 bases). Germline V gene sequence: CDR1 SGHVS, CDR2 FQNEAQ. The CDR3 runs to 15 residues. The germline V and J ends were trimmed by 3 bases and 4 bases, with 12 bases remaining between them. Here the CDR3 DNA reads TGTGCCAGCAGCTTTCTGCAGGGTCCCACCGGGGAGCTGTTTTTT. Protein: CASSFLQGPTGELFF.

The V call is TRBV2, the J call TRBJ2-1; 9 positions agree with TRBD1. V lost 6 bases, J lost 2 bases, and 8 bases stayed unmatched. The CDR3 runs 16 residues. Germline CDR1 is SNHLY and CDR2 is FYNNEI. CDR3: CASSRQQGAAYNEQFF. The CDR3, as DNA: TGTGCCAGCAGCCGTCAACAGGGGGCGGCCTACAATGAGCAGTTCTTC.

This clone was detected only a few times. This chain joins TRBV28 and TRBJ2-1; D could derive from TRBD1 or TRBD2 (5 bases each). Trimming took 6 bases from V and 10 from J, leaving 19 bases between them. The CDR3 sequence is 14 residues long. CDR1 is MDHEN, CDR2 SYDVKM, per germline. The CDR3 reads CASRPGTDISEQFF. The CDR3 coding sequence is TGTGCCAGCAGACCCGGGACGGATATCAGCGAGCAGTTCTTC.

The rearrangement links TRBV6-1 to TRBJ2-7; 10 bases map to TRBD2. The J segment lost 2 bases and the V segment lost 2 bases, leaving 3 bases of the junction unmatched. Germline values: CDR1 MNHNS, CDR2 SASEGT. The CDR3 runs 15 residues. The CDR3 here is CASSERAGGTYEQYF. The CDR3 nucleotides read TGTGCCAGCAGTGAACGAGCGGGAGGGACCTACGAGCAGTACTTC.

This chain joins TRBV12-3 or TRBV12-4 and TRBJ2-6; no clear D gene. V dropped 2 bases and J dropped 4 bases, with 3 bases sitting between them. This CDR3 has 13 residues. The CDR3 DNA follows: TGTGCCAGCAGTTTATCCGGGGCCAACGTCCTGACTTTC. This encodes CASSLSGANVLTF.

The CDR3 reads CAWSEGLDQPQHF. For the CDR3, the DNA is TGTGCCTGGAGCGAGGGGTTGGATCAGCCCCAGCATTTT. This chain links TRBV30 with TRBJ1-5; the D gene is possibly TRBD1 (5 bases). Germline lookup yields CDR1 GTSNPN and CDR2 SVGIG (reference sequence). The V end lost 3 bases, the J end lost 5 bases, and 11 bases lay between the germline ends. The CDR3 consists of 13 residues. Together with reference TRBV30 and TRBJ1-5, the CDR3 gives the full variable domain: SQTIHQWPATLVQPVGSPLSLECTVEGTSNPNLYWYRQAAGRGLQLLFYSVGIGQISSEVPQNLSASRPQDRQFILSSKKLLLSDSGFYLCAWSEGLDQPQHFGDGTRLSIL.

The chain carries TRBV18 and TRBJ2-7, with no clear D. The V gene lost 6 bases and the J gene lost 3 bases, with 12 bases spanning the gap. Germline CDR1 and CDR2: KGHSH and LQKENI. The CDR3 has 13 residues. The chain's CDR3 is CASSLEDGYEQYF. The CDR3 DNA is TGTGCCAGCTCCCTCGAGGACGGCTACGAGCAGTACTTC.

This clone is medium-sized within its sample. The V call is TRBV6-1, the J call TRBJ1-1; D is possibly TRBD1 (5 bases). The V end lost 2 bases, the J end lost 4 bases, and 17 bases lay between the germline ends. The CDR3 runs to 16 residues. Germline-derived CDR1 and CDR2 are MNHNS and SASEGT. CDR3 in amino acids: CASSEHGGAVGTEAFF. DNA for the CDR3: TGTGCCAGCAGTGAACATGGGGGAGCCGTGGGCACTGAAGCTTTCTTT.

The V and J genes are TRBV5-1 and TRBJ2-2, with a weak D call TRBD2 (6 bases). The ends were cut back, 5 bases at V and 4 bases at J, with 15 bases in the middle. Germline V gene lookup returns CDR1 SGHRS and CDR2 YFSETQ. This CDR3 has 15 residues. CDR3 loop: CASSSTLSGTGELFF. CDR3 DNA sequence: TGCGCCAGCAGTTCAACTCTTAGCGGCACCGGGGAGCTGTTTTTT.

This clone appeared a few times. The CDR3 coding sequence is TGTGCCAGCAGCCGATTAGCGGGAGGGCAAAGAAGTACAGATACGCAGTATTTT. Protein: CASSRLAGGQRSTDTQYF. The chain employs TRBV7-6 and TRBJ2-3; 11 bases match TRBD2. The CDR3 sequence is 18 residues long. Germline CDR1 and CDR2: SGHVS and FNYEAQ. The ends lost 5 bases at V and 3 bases at J; junction bases unmatched: 13.

This chain joins TRBV28 and TRBJ1-1, with no clear D. Germline V gene data show CDR1 as MDHEN and CDR2 as SYDVKM. V lost 7 bases and J 0 bases, leaving 15 bases between the germline ends. This CDR3 is built from 15 residues. The CDR3 region is CASNTGTHMNTEAFF. DNA of the CDR3: TGTGCCAGCAATACGGGTACTCACATGAACACTGAAGCTTTCTTT.

About this clone itself: Germline and junction disagree at one end, which may indicate a read error. V gene TRBV2 combines with J gene TRBJ2-1; D is tentatively TRBD1 or TRBD2 (5 bases each). Germline V gives CDR1 SNHLY, CDR2 FYNNEI. The CDR3 is 13 amino acids. CDR3 region: CASGERDLRAQFF. CDR3 DNA: TGTGCCAGCGGTGAAAGGGACCTCCGAGCGCAGTTCTTC.

The V and J genes are TRBV5-6 and TRBJ1-1, with D possibly matching TRBD1 (5 bases). Germline V CDR1 and CDR2: SGHDT, YYEEEE. There are 15 residues in the CDR3. V dropped 4 bases and J dropped 4 bases, with 17 bases sitting between them. CDR3 DNA sequence: TGTGCCAGCAGCGTTCAAGGGGTCCCCTTCACTGAAGCTTTCTTT. Encoded protein: CASSVQGVPFTEAFF.

V usage is TRBV30 and J usage is TRBJ2-7; D is ambiguous. Germline V gene data show CDR1 as GTSNPN and CDR2 as SVGIG (reference sequence). This CDR3 is 15 amino acids long. Trimming pared 0 bases from V and 3 bases from J, leaving 15 bases between. CDR3 sequence: CAWSVSFVQDYEQYF. The CDR3 DNA follows: TGTGCCTGGAGTGTAAGTTTCGTTCAGGACTACGAGCAGTACTTC.